This T cell receptor beta chain was captured in a study of regulatory T cells in long-lasting Graves disease. Study-wide results and caveats: Persistent patients shared 2,741 public clonotypes among themselves. Newly diagnosed patients shared fewer, at nearly 1,000.

As for time point: persistent/refractory GD, antithyroid drugs over 5 years with positive TRAb. There was RNA extracted from PBMCs, and the TCR library was made from it. There are 15 residues in the CDR3. V dropped 2 bases and J dropped 0 bases, with 8 bases sitting between them. The germline gives CDR1 SGHVS, CDR2 FQNEAQ. A few counts support this clonotype. Its cognate antigen is unknown. Sequencing libraries for TCR beta were prepared with iRepertoire HTBI primers and Arm-PCR of CDR3 regions. Original handling: Samples jointly harbored 60 or so TRBV and over 11 TRBJ segments. From the multiplex PCR reads, TCRdb called clonotypes with MiXCR, one entry per CDR3 protein. V and J calls and clone size were set by TCRdb, not the authors. The sample has some 280,000 distinct CDR3 sequences, more than 20% seen once.

J is TRBJ2-1 and V is TRBV7-8, with D perhaps matching TRBD2 (5 bases). The material sequenced was peripheral blood mononuclear cells (PBMCs), taken when the disease was refractory, from a patient treated with antithyroid drugs. The clonotype comes from a female donor with Graves disease. The CDR3 region has the DNA TGTGCCAGCAGCTTAAGGGAGATCTCCTACAATGAGCAGTTCTTC. This codes for CASSLREISYNEQFF.